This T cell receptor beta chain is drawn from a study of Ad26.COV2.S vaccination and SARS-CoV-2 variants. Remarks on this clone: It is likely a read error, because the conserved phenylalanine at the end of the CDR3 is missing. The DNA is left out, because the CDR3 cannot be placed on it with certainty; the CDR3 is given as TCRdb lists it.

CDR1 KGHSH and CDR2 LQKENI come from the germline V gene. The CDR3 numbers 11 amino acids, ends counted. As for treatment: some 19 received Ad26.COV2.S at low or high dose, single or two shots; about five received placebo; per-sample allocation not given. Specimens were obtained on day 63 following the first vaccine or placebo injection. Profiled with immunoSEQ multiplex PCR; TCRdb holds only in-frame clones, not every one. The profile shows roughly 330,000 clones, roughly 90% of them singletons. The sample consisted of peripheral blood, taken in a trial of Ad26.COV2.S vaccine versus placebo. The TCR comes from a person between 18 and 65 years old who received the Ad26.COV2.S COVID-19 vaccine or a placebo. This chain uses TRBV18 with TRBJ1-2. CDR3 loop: CASSPGFAPRV.